The 3 T cell receptor beta chains listed next were all sequenced from one sample in a study of vaccination and CD4 T cells after COVID-19. Their antigen targets remain unknown. Sequencing of the DNA from cultured CD4+ T cells was carried out with the Oncomine TCR Beta short-read assay. TCRdb reprocessed the PCR reads via MiXCR and lists one record per CDR3 protein. The data show under 25,000 distinct CDR3 sequences, 40% to 55% seen once. Sample treatment: roughly 11-day PBMC culture with coronavirus spike peptide pools or control peptides (ViraFEST assay). The input for sequencing was CD4+ T cells from blood, cultured in vitro, taken after SARS-CoV-2 vaccination. These TCRs come from a human donor who had recovered from COVID-19.

This chain connects TRBV7-2 to TRBJ2-3; TRBD2 is a possible D gene (7 bases). Germline V gives CDR1 SGHTA, CDR2 FQGNSA. V lost 0 bases and J 7 bases, leaving 14 bases between the germline ends. The CDR3 length is 15 residues. The CDR3 region has the DNA TGTGCCAGCAGCTTAGCGGGAGGGGGGGGTCATACGCAGTATTTT. Translation: CASSLAGGGGHTQYF.

This clonotype was recorded a few times. The J gene is TRBJ1-1, the V gene TRBV10-3; D perhaps matches TRBD1 (6 bases). Trimming pared 8 bases from V and 0 bases from J, leaving 7 bases between. Germline V gene data show CDR1 as ENHRY and CDR2 as SYGVKD. The CDR3 loop spans 12 amino acids. CDR3 sequence (DNA): TGTGCCATCGGGACATTGAACACTGAAGCTTTCTTT. Translation: CAIGTLNTEAFF.

The rearrangement uses TRBV2 and TRBJ1-2; 7 nucleotides line up with TRBD1. The J segment lost 6 bases and the V segment lost 6 bases, leaving 7 bases of the junction unmatched. This CDR3 region has 13 residues. Germline CDR1 and CDR2: SNHLY and FYNNEI. CDR3 in DNA: TGTGCCAGCAGGGGGGACAGCCCTAATGGCTACACCTTC. It encodes CASRGDSPNGYTF.